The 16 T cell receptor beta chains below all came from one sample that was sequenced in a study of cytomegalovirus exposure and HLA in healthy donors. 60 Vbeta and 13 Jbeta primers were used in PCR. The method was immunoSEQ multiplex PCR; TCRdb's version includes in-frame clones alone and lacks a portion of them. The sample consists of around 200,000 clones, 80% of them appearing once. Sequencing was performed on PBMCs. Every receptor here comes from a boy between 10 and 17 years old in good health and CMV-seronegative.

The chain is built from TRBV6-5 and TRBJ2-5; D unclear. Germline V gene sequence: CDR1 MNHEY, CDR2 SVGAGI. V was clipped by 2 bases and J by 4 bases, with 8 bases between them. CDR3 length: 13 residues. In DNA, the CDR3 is TGTGCCAGCAGTTACGCTACCGGAGAGACCCAGTACTTC. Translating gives CASSYATGETQYF.

The CDR3 loop is CSVARNTEAFF. CDR3 nucleotide sequence: TGCAGCGTCGCTAGGAACACTGAAGCTTTCTTT. The chain links TRBV29-1 to TRBJ1-1, with D unresolved. The V gene's germline CDR1 is SQVTM and CDR2 ANQGSEA. This CDR3 region has 11 residues. Trimming removed 6 bases from V and 1 base from J, with 6 bases in between.

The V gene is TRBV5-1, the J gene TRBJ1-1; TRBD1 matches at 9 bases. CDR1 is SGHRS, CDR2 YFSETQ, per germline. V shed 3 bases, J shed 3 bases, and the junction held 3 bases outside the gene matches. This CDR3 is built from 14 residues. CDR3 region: CASSSRQGDTEAFF. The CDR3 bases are TGCGCCAGCAGCTCTCGACAGGGGGACACTGAAGCTTTCTTT.

The CDR3 loop is CASRSEALKAFF. The CDR3 region has the DNA TGTGCCAGCAGGTCCGAGGCACTGAAAGCTTTCTTT. The V call is TRBV27, the J call TRBJ1-1; D remains ambiguous. Trimming shortened V by 6 bases and J by 9 bases, and 14 bases separated the two germline ends. In germline, CDR1 is MNHEY, CDR2 SMNVEV (reference sequence). The CDR3 contains 12 residues.

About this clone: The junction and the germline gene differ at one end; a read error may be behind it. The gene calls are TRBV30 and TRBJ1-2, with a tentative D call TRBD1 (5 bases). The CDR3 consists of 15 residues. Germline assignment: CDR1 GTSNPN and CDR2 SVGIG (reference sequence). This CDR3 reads CACSDPRGGYYGYTF. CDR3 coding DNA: TGTGCCTGTAGTGATCCTCGGGGGGGGTACTATGGCTACACCTTC.

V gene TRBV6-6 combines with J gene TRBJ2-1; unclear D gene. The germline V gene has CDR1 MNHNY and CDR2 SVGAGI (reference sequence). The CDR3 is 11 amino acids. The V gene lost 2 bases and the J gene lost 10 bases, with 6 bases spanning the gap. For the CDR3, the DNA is TGTGCCAGCAGTTACACGCGAGAGCAGTTCTTC. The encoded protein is CASSYTREQFF.

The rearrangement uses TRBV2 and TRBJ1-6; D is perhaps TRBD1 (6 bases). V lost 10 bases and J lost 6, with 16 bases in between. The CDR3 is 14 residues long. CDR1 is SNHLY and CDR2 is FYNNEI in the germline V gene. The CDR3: CATQRGSFNSPLHF. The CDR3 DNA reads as TGTGCCACCCAAAGGGGGTCGTTTAATTCACCCCTCCACTTT.

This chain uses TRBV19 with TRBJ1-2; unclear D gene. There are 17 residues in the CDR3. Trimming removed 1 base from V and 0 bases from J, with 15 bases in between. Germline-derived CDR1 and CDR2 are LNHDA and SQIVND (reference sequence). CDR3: CASSIGTDASTNYGYTF. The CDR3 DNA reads TGTGCCAGTAGTATAGGGACTGACGCGTCTACTAACTATGGCTACACCTTC.

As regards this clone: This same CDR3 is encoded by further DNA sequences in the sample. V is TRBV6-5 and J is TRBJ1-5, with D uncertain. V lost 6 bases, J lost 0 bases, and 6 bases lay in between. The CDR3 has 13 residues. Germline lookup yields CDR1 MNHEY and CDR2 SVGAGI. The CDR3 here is CASRRGSNQPQHF. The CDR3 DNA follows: TGTGCCAGCAGGCGGGGTAGCAATCAGCCCCAGCATTTT.

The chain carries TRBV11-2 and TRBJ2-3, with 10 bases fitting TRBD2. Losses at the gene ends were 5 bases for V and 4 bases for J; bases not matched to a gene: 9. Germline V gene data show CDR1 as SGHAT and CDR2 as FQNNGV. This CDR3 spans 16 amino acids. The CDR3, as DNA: TGTGCCAGCAGCCCTCTAGCGGGAGCTAGGGCAGATACGCAGTATTTT. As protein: CASSPLAGARADTQYF.

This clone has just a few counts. This CDR3 reads CASSPQQGRETQYF. CDR3 bases: TGTGCCAGCAGCCCCCAACAGGGCCGAGAGACCCAGTACTTC. V usage is TRBV11-2 and J usage is TRBJ2-5, with D tentatively TRBD1 (6 bases). Germline V gene sequence: CDR1 SGHAT, CDR2 FQNNGV. CDR3 length equals 14 residues. V lost 5 bases and J 4 bases, leaving 14 bases between the germline ends.

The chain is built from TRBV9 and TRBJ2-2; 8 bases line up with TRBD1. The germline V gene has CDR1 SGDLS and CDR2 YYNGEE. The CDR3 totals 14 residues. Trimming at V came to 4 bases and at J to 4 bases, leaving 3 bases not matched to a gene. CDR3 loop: CASSFDRGTGELFF. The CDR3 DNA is TGTGCCAGCAGCTTTGACAGGGGCACCGGGGAGCTGTTTTTT.

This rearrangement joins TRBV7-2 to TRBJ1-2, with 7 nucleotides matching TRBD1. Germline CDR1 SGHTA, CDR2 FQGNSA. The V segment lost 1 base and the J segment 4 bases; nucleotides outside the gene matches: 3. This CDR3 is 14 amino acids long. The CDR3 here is CASSLEGGVYGYTF. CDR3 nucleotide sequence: TGTGCCAGCAGCTTAGAAGGGGGCGTCTATGGCTACACCTTC.

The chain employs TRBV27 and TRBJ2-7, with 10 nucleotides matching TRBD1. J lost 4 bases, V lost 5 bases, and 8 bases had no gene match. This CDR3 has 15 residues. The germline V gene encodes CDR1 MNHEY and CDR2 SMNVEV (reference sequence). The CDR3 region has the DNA TGTGCCAGCAGTGCGACAGGGGGCTTCCTTTACGAGCAGTACTTC. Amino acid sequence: CASSATGGFLYEQYF.

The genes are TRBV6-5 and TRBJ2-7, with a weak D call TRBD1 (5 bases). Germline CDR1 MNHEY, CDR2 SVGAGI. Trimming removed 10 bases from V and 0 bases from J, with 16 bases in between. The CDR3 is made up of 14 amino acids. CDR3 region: CATQSRQGSYEQYF. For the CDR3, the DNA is TGTGCCACCCAATCGCGGCAGGGCTCCTACGAGCAGTACTTC.

CDR3 sequence: CASSLGQGTGNTIYF. The CDR3 region has the DNA TGTGCCAGCAGCTTAGGGCAGGGTACTGGAAACACCATATATTTT. The V and J genes are TRBV5-4 and TRBJ1-3; weak D call: TRBD1 (5 bases). This CDR3 spans 15 amino acids. Looked up from germline, CDR1 is SGHNT and CDR2 is YYREEE (reference sequence). Between the trimmed V and J ends, which lost 2 bases and 2 bases, there was a span of 11 bases.